What follows describes a single T cell receptor beta chain. Sequencing was performed with immunoSEQ multiplex PCR; in TCRdb, only in-frame clones are kept and a portion is missing. Seen here are a few hundred thousand clones, about 90% observed once, and the top ten hold around 3%. The V gene end was trimmed by 5 bases and the J gene end by 5 bases; junction bases not matched to a gene: 7. This CDR3 contains 16 residues. Germline V gene lookup returns CDR1 MDHEN and CDR2 SYDVKM. This sample stems from a study of blood T cell repertoires in COVID-19. Study context: Sample material is recorded as cDNA or gDNA derived from T cells, B-cell-depleted T cells, or PBMCs.

This chain uses TRBV28 with TRBJ2-3, with 13 bases aligning to TRBD2. The specimen was peripheral blood. The clonotype comes from a woman in her twenties or thirties with COVID-19, enrolled during active disease. CDR3 in amino acids: CASSRGTSGALDTQYF. The CDR3 DNA sequence: TGTGCCAGCAGTCGAGGGACTAGCGGGGCGTTAGATACGCAGTATTTT.